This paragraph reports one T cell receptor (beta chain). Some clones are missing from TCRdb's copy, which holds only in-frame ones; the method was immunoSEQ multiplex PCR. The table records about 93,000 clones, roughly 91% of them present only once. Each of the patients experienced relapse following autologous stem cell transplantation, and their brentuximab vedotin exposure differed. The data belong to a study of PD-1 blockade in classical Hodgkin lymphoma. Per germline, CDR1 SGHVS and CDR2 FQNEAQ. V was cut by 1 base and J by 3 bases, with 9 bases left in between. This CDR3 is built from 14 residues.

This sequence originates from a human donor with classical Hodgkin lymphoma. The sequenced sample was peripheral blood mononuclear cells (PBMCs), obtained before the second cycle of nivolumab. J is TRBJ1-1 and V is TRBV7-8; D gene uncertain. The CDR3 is CASSLGPGYTEAFF. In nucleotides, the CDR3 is TGTGCCAGCAGCTTAGGGCCGGGGTACACTGAAGCTTTCTTT. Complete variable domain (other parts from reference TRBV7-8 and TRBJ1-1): GAGVSQSPRYKVAKRGQDVALRCDPISGHVSLFWYQQALGQGPEFLTYFQNEAQLDKSGLPSDRFFAERPEGSVSTLKIQRTQQEDSAVYLCASSLGPGYTEAFFGQGTRLTVV.